The clone carrying this T cell receptor beta chain appeared a few times. Its target is unknown. The data are from a study of T cell repertoires in cytomegalovirus infection. Study-wide context: Recently identified HLA-C-restricted CMV epitopes and well-studied HLA-B-restricted CMV epitopes were used by the study.

V was shortened by 2 bases and J by 2 bases, with 7 bases between the two germline ends. The CDR3 runs 14 residues. TCRdb recomputed calls from the reads with MiXCR, one row per CDR3 protein. The sample carries roughly 990,000 distinct CDR3 sequences, roughly 31% recorded once. The source is a human donor in good health (CMV status not recorded). Some clones in this sample may be carry-over from other donors' samples. J is TRBJ1-5 and V is TRBV12-3 or TRBV12-4; the D is unclear. The sample consisted of cultured CD8+ T cells from PBMCs, taken from culture after CMV antigen stimulation. The CDR3, as DNA: TGTGCCAGCAGTTTATGGGGAGGCAATCAGCCCCAGCATTTT. This gives the protein CASSLWGGNQPQHF.